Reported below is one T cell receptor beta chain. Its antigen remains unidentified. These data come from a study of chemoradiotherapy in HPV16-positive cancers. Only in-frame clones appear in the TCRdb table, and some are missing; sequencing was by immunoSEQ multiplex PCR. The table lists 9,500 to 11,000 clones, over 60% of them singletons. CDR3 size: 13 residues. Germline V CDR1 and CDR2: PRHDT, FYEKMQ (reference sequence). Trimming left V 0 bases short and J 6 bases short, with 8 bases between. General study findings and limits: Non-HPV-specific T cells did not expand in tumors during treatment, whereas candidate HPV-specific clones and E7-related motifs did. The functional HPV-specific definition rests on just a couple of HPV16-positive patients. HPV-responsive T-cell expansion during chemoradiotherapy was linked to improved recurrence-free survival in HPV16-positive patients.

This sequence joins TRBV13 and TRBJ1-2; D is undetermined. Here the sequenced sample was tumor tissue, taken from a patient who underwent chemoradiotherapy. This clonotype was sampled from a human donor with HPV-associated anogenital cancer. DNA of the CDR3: TGTGCCAGCAGCTTAGGACAGTTCGATGGCTACACCTTC. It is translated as CASSLGQFDGYTF.